Below are 15 T cell receptor beta chains sequenced from a single sample in a study of T-cell reconstitution after alpha-beta-depleted transplantation in children (TCRdb year 2016). Receptors were amplified or captured by PCR. This sample was sequenced with an Illumina HiSeq 2500. To normalize quantification of the TCRbeta repertoire, the TCR libraries were built with molecular barcoding that relied on unique molecular identifiers. TCRdb reanalyzed the raw reads on its own, using fastp at Q25 for trimming and MiXCR for clone calling, and kept in-frame beta chains. CDR3 protein duplicates are merged, each entry listing the most common genes and DNA. The sample table contains some 550,000 distinct CDR3 sequences; only one count was recorded for 20% to 25% of them. The ten top clones hold roughly 15% of the sample. The treatment or condition label for this specimen denotes: allogeneic hematopoietic cell transplantation with graft depleted of TCRalphabeta T cells and CD19 B cells.

The sequences come from PBMCs, mostly from graft donor cells, collected 360 days after TCRalphabeta/CD19-depleted stem cell transplant. The receptors derive from a boy under two years old who had a stem cell transplant for acute myeloid leukemia, so the T cells may come from the graft donor.

This rearrangement joins TRBV20-1 to TRBJ2-3; TRBD2 matches 8 bases. Losses at the gene ends were 6 bases for V and 6 bases for J; bases not matched to a gene: 11. The CDR3 runs 14 residues. Germline V gene lookup returns CDR1 DFQATT and CDR2 SNEGSKA (reference sequence). CDR3 region: CSAAGTSTFDTQYF. The CDR3 region has the DNA TGCAGTGCGGCCGGGACTAGTACATTTGATACGCAGTATTTT.

This clonotype occurred a few times. The chain carries TRBV20-1 and TRBJ2-3; the D gene is possibly TRBD2 (6 bases). Germline V gives CDR1 DFQATT, CDR2 SNEGSKA (reference sequence). This CDR3 contains 18 residues. V was cut by 5 bases and J by 0 bases, with 24 bases left in between. CDR3 in DNA: TGCAGTGCTCCCATATGGGTAGGGGCGGGGCCGAGCACAGATACGCAGTATTTT. Protein product: CSAPIWVGAGPSTDTQYF.

The table lists this clonotype with a count of one. The chain employs TRBV12-3 or TRBV12-4 and TRBJ1-5, with 8 bases aligning to TRBD1. The CDR3 is made up of 15 amino acids. V was pared by 4 bases and J by 2 bases, with 4 bases of the junction left unmatched. CDR3 sequence: CASSYTGGGNQPQHF. CDR3 nucleotide sequence: TGTGCCAGCAGTTATACAGGGGGTGGCAATCAGCCCCAGCATTTT.

This clonotype was observed a handful of times. V and J are TRBV27 and TRBJ1-1; maybe TRBD1 (6 bases). Germline values: CDR1 MNHEY, CDR2 SMNVEV (reference sequence). This CDR3 region has 13 residues. V was pared by 5 bases and J by 7 bases, with 14 bases between. This CDR3 is CASSLGQWDEAFF. In nucleotides, the CDR3 is TGTGCCAGCAGTCTCGGACAGTGGGATGAAGCTTTCTTT.

The chain recombines TRBV20-1 with TRBJ2-3; D is ambiguous. Germline CDR1 is DFQATT and CDR2 is SNEGSKA (reference sequence). The V end lost 0 bases, the J end lost 0 bases, and 13 bases lay between the germline ends. The CDR3 extends over 16 amino acids. CDR3 DNA: TGCAGTGCTAGAGATGGTGGCCGACCGAGCACAGATACGCAGTATTTT. Protein sequence: CSARDGGRPSTDTQYF.

In this sample, this clonotype turned up a few times. The rearrangement uses TRBV24-1 and TRBJ2-2; D gene uncertain. Between the trimmed V and J ends, which lost 1 base and 7 bases, there was a span of 12 bases. This CDR3 spans 15 amino acids. Germline CDR1 reads KGHDR; CDR2 reads SFDVKD. The CDR3 DNA follows: TGTGCCACCAGTGATTTTTCGGACCGCGTCGGGGAGCTGTTTTTT. This codes for CATSDFSDRVGELFF.

This rearrangement joins TRBV29-1 to TRBJ1-1; D not certain. Germline V gene data show CDR1 as SQVTM and CDR2 as ANQGSEA. CDR3 length: 13 amino acids. Trimming cost V 3 bases and J 0 bases, with 8 bases left between them. The CDR3 DNA sequence: TGCAGCGTTGATTCGGGGATGAACACTGAAGCTTTCTTT. Translated, it gives CSVDSGMNTEAFF.

V and J are TRBV5-6 and TRBJ2-3; a possible D gene is TRBD1 (6 bases). The CDR3 contains 15 residues. Per the germline V gene, CDR1 is SGHDT and CDR2 is YYEEEE. Trimming shortened V by 3 bases and J by 1 base, and 12 bases separated the two germline ends. CDR3 in DNA: TGTGCCAGCAGCTCCCAGGGGAACGGCACAGATACGCAGTATTTT. Protein sequence: CASSSQGNGTDTQYF.

In this sample, this clonotype turned up a few times. The gene calls are TRBV19 and TRBJ2-3, with D perhaps TRBD1 (6 bases). This CDR3 has 17 residues. V gave up 9 bases and J gave up 0 bases, with 22 bases separating them. Germline assignment: CDR1 LNHDA and CDR2 SQIVND (reference sequence). DNA of the CDR3: TGTGCCAGCACACAGGGAAGTACGGGATTAAGCACAGATACGCAGTATTTT. Protein: CASTQGSTGLSTDTQYF.

There are many counts of this clonotype. The rearrangement uses TRBV5-1 and TRBJ1-1, with D perhaps matching TRBD1 (6 bases). The CDR3 is made up of 13 amino acids. Germline CDR1 is SGHRS and CDR2 is YFSETQ. The germline V and J ends were trimmed by 0 bases and 8 bases, with 11 bases remaining between them. The DNA of the CDR3 is TGCGCCAGCAGCTTGGAGGTGGGGACAGAAGCTTTCTTT. The encoded protein is CASSLEVGTEAFF.

This clonotype was detected ten times or more. The gene calls are TRBV6-6 and TRBJ2-3; D is unresolved. Germline V lookup: CDR1 MNHNY, CDR2 SVGAGI (reference sequence). The V gene lost 6 bases and the J gene lost 7 bases, with 8 bases spanning the gap. This CDR3 has 11 amino acids. The CDR3 reads CASSSQYTQYF. The DNA of the CDR3 is TGTGCCAGCAGCAGCCAATATACGCAGTATTTT.

V gene TRBV27 combines with J gene TRBJ2-6; TRBD2 matches 12 bases. The V and J ends lost 3 bases and 1 base, in that order; junction bases with no gene match: 7. This CDR3 is built from 19 residues. The germline CDR1 and CDR2 sequences are MNHEY and SMNVEV (reference sequence). The CDR3 loop reads CASSFLLLAGGSGANVLTF. The CDR3 DNA sequence: TGTGCCAGCAGTTTCCTCCTACTAGCGGGGGGATCTGGGGCCAACGTCCTGACTTTC.

This clonotype was counted at least ten times. The V gene is TRBV20-1, the J gene TRBJ2-1, with 8 nucleotides matching TRBD2. The CDR3 runs 14 residues. Per the germline V gene, CDR1 is DFQATT and CDR2 is SNEGSKA (reference sequence). Trimming removed 5 bases from V and 0 bases from J; junction bases left unmatched: 3. The CDR3 spells CSAPRGGSYNEQFF. The CDR3 DNA is TGCAGTGCTCCCCGGGGGGGCTCCTACAATGAGCAGTTCTTC.

This clonotype was seen ten or more times. This chain connects TRBV24-1 to TRBJ2-2; 9 positions match TRBD1. The CDR3 is made up of 18 amino acids. The ends lost 6 bases at V and 4 bases at J; junction bases unmatched: 14. Germline-derived CDR1 and CDR2 are KGHDR and SFDVKD. CDR3 nucleotide sequence: TGTGCCACCAGTCCCCGGGACAGGGACCCTCCGGGCACCGGGGAGCTGTTTTTT. It translates to CATSPRDRDPPGTGELFF.

Note on this clonotype: A much larger clone differs by one base, so this may be a read error. The chain employs TRBV7-9 and TRBJ2-7; no clear D gene. Trimming shortened V by 5 bases and J by 3 bases, and 5 bases separated the two germline ends. CDR1 and CDR2 from the germline V gene are SEHNR and FQNEAQ (reference sequence). CDR3 length: 11 residues. CDR3 nucleotides: TGTGCCAGCAGCGCAGACTACGAGCAGTACTTC. Its translation: CASSADYEQYF.